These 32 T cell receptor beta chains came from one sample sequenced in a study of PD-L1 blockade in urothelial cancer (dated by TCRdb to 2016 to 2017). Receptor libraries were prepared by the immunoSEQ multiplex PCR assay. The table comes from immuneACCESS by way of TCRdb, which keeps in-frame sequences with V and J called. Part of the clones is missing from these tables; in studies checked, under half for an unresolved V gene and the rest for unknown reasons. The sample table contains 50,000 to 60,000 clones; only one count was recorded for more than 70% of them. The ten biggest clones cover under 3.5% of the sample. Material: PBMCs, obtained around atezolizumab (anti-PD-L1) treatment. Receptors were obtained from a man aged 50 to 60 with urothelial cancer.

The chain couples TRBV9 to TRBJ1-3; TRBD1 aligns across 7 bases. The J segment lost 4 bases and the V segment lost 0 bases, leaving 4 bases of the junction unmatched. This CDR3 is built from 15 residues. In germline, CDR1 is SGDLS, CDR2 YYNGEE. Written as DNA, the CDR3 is TGTGCCAGCAGCGTAGAGGGGGCGTGGGGAAACACCATATATTTT. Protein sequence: CASSVEGAWGNTIYF.

CDR3: CASSERQPYYGYTF. CDR3 bases: TGTGCCAGCAGTGAAAGACAACCGTACTATGGCTACACCTTC. The J gene is TRBJ1-2, the V gene TRBV2; no reliable D call. V was cut by 2 bases and J by 3 bases, with 10 bases left in between. CDR1 and CDR2 (germline): SNHLY, FYNNEI. CDR3 size: 14 residues. The entire variable domain, with the rest obtained from reference TRBV2 and TRBJ1-2, is as follows: EPEVTQTPSHQVTQMGQEVILRCVPISNHLYFYWYRQILGQKVEFLVSFYNNEISEKSEIFDDQFSVERPDGSNFTLKIRSTKLEDSAMYFCASSERQPYYGYTFGSGTRLTVV.

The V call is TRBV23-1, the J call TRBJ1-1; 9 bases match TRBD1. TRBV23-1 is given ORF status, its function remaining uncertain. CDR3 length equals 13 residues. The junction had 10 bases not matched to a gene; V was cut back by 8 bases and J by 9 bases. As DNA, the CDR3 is TGCGCCAGCGAATCACAGGGGGCTCATAAAGCTTTCTTT. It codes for CASESQGAHKAFF.

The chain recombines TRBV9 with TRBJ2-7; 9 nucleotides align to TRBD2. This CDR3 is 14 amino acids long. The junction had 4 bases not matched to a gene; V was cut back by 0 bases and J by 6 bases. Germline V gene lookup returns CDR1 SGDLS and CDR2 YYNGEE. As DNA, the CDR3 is TGTGCCAGCAGCGTAGGCGGGAGGGCCCTCGAGCAGTACTTC. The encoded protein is CASSVGGRALEQYF.

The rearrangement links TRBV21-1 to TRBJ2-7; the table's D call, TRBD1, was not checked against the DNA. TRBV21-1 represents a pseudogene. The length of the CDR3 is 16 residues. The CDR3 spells CASSKAPGQGAGEQYF. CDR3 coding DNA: TGTGCCAGCAGCAAAGCGCCGGGACAGGGGGCAGGGGAGCAGTACTTC.

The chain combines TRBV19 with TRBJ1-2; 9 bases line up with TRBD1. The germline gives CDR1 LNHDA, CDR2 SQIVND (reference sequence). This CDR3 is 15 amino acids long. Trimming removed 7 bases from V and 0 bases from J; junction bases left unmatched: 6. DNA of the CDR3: TGTGCCAGTAATACAGGGGGCGCGACTAACTATGGCTACACCTTC. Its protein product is CASNTGGATNYGYTF.

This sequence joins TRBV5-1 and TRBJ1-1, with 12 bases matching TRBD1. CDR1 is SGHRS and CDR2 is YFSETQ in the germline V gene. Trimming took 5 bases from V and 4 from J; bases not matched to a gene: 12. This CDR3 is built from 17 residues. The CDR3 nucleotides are TGCGCCAGCAGGGATTCCGGGACAGGGGGCCTTGGCACTGAAGCTTTCTTT. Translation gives CASRDSGTGGLGTEAFF.

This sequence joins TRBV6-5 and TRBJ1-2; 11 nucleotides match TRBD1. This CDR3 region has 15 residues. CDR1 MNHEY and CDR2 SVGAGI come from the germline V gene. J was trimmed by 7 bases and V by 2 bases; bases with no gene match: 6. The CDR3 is CASSYDGQGAFGYTF. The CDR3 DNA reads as TGTGCCAGCAGTTACGACGGACAGGGGGCGTTTGGCTACACCTTC.

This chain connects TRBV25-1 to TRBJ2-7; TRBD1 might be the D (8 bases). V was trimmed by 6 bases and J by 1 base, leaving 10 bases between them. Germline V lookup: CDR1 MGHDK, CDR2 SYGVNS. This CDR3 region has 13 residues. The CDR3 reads CASRQGGSYEQYF. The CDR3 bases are TGTGCCAGCAGACAGGGGGGGTCCTACGAGCAGTACTTC.

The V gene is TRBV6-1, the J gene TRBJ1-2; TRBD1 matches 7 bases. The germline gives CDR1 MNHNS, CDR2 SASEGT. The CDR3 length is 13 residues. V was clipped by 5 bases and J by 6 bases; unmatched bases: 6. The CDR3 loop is CASSFDRVHGYTF. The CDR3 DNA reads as TGTGCCAGCAGTTTCGACAGGGTACATGGCTACACCTTC.

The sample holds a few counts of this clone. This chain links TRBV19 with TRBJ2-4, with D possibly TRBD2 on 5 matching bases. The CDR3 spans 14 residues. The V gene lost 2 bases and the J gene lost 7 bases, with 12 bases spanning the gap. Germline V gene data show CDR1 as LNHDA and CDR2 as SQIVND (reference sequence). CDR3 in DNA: TGTGCCAGTAGTATAACGGGGTTCAGGAACATTCAGTACTTC. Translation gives CASSITGFRNIQYF.

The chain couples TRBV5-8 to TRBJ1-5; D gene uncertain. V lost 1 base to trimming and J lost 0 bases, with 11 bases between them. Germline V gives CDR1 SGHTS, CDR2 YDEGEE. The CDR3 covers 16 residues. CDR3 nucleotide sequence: TGTGCCAGCAGCTTGCTCCGGGGTGTTAGCAATCAGCCCCAGCATTTT. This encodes CASSLLRGVSNQPQHF.

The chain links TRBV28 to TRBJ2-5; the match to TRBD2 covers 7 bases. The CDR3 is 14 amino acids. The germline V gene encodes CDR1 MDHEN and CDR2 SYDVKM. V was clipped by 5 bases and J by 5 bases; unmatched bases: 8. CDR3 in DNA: TGTGCCAGCAGTCTTCCACGGGAGGCTGAGACCCAGTACTTC. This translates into CASSLPREAETQYF.

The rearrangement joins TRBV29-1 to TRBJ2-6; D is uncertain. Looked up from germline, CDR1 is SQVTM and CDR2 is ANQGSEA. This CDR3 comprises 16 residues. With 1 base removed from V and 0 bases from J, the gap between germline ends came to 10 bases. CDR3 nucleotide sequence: TGCAGCGTTGAAGGAGCCTCGCTCTCTGGGGCCAACGTCCTGACTTTC. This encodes CSVEGASLSGANVLTF.

CDR3: CASSVGGYTEAFF. The CDR3, as DNA: TGTGCCAGCAGTGTAGGGGGTTACACTGAAGCTTTCTTT. The V call is TRBV6-1, the J call TRBJ1-1, with D possibly TRBD1 on 6 matching bases. CDR1 is MNHNS, CDR2 SASEGT, per germline. This CDR3 has 13 amino acids. The germline V and J ends were trimmed by 4 bases and 3 bases, with 9 bases remaining between them.

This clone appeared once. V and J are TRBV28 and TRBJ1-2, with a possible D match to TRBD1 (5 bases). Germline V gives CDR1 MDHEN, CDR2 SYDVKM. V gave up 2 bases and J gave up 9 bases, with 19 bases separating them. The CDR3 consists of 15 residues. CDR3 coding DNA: TGTGCCAGCAGTTTAGATTGGAAGGGGATAGTTAGCTACACCTTC. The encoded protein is CASSLDWKGIVSYTF.

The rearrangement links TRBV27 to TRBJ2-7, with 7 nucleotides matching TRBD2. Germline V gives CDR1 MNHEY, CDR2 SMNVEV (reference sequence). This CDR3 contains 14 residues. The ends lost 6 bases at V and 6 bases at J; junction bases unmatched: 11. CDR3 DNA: TGTGCCAGCAGCGCCGGGACTACCCTAGGCGAGCAGTACTTC. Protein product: CASSAGTTLGEQYF.

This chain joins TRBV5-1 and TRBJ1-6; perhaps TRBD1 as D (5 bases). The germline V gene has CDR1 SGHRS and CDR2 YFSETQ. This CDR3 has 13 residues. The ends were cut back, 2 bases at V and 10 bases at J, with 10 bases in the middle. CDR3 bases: TGCGCCAGCAGCTTAGGGGATCGCTCACCCCTCCACTTT. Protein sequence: CASSLGDRSPLHF.

The CDR3 coding sequence is TGTGCCAGCAGCTTATTATTGGAGGCCGGCACAGATACGCAGTATTTT. This gives the protein CASSLLLEAGTDTQYF. The V and J genes are TRBV5-4 and TRBJ2-3; weak D call: TRBD2 (5 bases). The germline V and J ends were trimmed by 2 bases and 1 base, with 14 bases remaining between them. The CDR3 spans 16 residues. CDR1 SGHNT and CDR2 YYREEE come from the germline V gene (reference sequence).

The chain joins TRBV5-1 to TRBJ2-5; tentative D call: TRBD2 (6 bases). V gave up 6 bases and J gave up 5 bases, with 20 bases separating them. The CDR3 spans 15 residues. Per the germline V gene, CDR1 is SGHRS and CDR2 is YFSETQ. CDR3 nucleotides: TGCGCCAGCACTGGCGCGATACAGGCGGGGGAGACCCAGTACTTC. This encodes CASTGAIQAGETQYF.

DNA of the CDR3: TGTGCCAGCAGGAGCCCGTATACGCAGTATTTT. This sequence encodes CASRSPYTQYF. The genes are TRBV6-5 and TRBJ2-3; no clear D. CDR3 length: 11 residues. Per germline, CDR1 MNHEY and CDR2 SVGAGI. V lost 6 bases and J lost 7, with 8 bases in between.

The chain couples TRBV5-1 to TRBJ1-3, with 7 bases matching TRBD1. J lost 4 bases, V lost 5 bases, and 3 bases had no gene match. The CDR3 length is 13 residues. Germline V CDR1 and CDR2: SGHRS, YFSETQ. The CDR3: CASRQGSGNTIYF. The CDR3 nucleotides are TGCGCCAGCAGACAGGGGTCGGGAAACACCATATATTTT.

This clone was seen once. The CDR3 reads CAISETSGSDTQYF. CDR3 nucleotides: TGTGCCATCAGTGAGACTAGCGGGAGTGATACGCAGTATTTT. This rearrangement joins TRBV10-3 to TRBJ2-3, with 11 bases identical to TRBD2. The CDR3 totals 14 residues. V lost 2 bases to trimming and J lost 6 bases; unmatched junction nucleotides: 1. Germline V gives CDR1 ENHRY, CDR2 SYGVKD.

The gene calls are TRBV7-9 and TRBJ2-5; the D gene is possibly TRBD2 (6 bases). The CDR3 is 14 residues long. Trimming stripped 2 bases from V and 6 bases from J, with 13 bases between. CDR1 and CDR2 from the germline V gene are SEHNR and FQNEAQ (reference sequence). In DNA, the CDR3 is TGTGCCAGCAGCTTAACGGGACTCCTGAAGACCCAGTACTTC. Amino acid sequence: CASSLTGLLKTQYF.

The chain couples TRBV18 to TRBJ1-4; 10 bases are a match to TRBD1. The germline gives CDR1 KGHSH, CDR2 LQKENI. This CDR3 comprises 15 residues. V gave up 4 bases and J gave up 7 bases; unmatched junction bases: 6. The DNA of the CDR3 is TGTGCCAGCTCACTAGACCGGGACAGGGGTGAAAAACTGTTTTTT. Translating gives CASSLDRDRGEKLFF.

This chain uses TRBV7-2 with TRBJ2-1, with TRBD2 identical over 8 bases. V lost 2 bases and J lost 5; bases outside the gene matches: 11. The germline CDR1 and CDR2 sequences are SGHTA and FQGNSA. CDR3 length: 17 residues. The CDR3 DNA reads TGTGCCAGCAGCTTAAGTGGTAGCGGGGATTCTCACAATGAGCAGTTCTTC. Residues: CASSLSGSGDSHNEQFF.

CDR3 sequence (DNA): TGTGCCAGCTCACCACTATTTCAGGGGGCTTCTATCTGGAACACTGAAGCTTTCTTT. Protein product: CASSPLFQGASIWNTEAFF. The V and J genes are TRBV18 and TRBJ1-1; TRBD1 matches 8 bases. Germline V gene data show CDR1 as KGHSH and CDR2 as LQKENI. Losses at the gene ends were 1 base for V and 1 base for J; bases not matched to a gene: 14. This CDR3 has 19 residues.

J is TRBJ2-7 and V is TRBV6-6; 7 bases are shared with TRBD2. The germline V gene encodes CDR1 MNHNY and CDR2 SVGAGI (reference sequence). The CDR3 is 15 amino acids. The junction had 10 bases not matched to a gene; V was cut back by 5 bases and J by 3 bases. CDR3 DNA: TGTGCCAGCAGTCCTTTGGGCGGGGGTAACTACGAGCAGTACTTC. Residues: CASSPLGGGNYEQYF.

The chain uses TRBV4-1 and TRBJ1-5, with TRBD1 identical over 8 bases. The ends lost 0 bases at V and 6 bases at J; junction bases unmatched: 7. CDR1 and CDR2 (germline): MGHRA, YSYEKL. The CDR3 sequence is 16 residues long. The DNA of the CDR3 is TGCGCCAGCAGCCAAGAGCCCTGGACAGGGACTCAGCCCCAGCATTTT. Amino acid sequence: CASSQEPWTGTQPQHF.

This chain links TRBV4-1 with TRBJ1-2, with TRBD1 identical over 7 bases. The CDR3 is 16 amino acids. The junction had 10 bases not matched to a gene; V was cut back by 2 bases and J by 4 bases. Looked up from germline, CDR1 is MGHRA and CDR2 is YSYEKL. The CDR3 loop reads CASSQPGTAGAYGYTF. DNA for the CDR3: TGCGCCAGCAGCCAACCCGGGACAGCTGGGGCCTATGGCTACACCTTC.

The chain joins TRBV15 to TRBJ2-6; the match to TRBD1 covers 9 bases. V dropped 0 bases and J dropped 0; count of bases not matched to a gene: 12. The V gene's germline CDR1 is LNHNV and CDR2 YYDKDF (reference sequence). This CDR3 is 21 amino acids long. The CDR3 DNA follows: TGTGCCACCAGCAGAGAAACTCTCGGGACAGGGAGATACTCTGGGGCCAACGTCCTGACTTTC. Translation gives CATSRETLGTGRYSGANVLTF. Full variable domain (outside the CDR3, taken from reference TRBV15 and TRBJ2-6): DAMVIQNPRYQVTQFGKPVTLSCSQTLNHNVMYWYQQKSSQAPKLLFHYYDKDFNNEADTPDNFQSRRPNTSFCFLDIRSPGLGDTAMYLCATSRETLGTGRYSGANVLTFGAGSRLTVL.

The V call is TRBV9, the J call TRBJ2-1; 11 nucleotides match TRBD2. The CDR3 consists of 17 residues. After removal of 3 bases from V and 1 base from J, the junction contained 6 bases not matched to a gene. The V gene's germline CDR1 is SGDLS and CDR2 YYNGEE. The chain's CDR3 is CASSATIAGGSYNEQFF. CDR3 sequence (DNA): TGTGCCAGCAGCGCCACCATAGCGGGAGGGTCCTACAATGAGCAGTTCTTC.